This section outlines one TCR beta chain sequence together with its context. Its antigen is unknown. Time point denoted: newly diagnosed GD, antithyroid drugs for less than 3 months. Generation of the TCR library employed RNA extracted from PBMCs. Diagnosis followed American Thyroid Association guidelines for Graves' disease. Nine-milliliter peripheral blood samples went into EDTA tubes. This sample stems from a study of regulatory T cells in long-lasting Graves disease. Study-wide results and limits: Among samples with persistent disease, TRBV28, TRBJ1-2 and TRBJ2-5 were favored.

CDR3 length equals 14 residues. V was pared by 2 bases and J by 8 bases, with 13 bases between. Per germline, CDR1 SGHTA and CDR2 FQGTGA. According to the study, TCR beta libraries were built with iRepertoire HTBI primers and CDR3-region Arm-PCR. Each CDR3 protein gets one entry after TCRdb re-called the multiplex PCR reads with MiXCR. The sample lists a few hundred thousand distinct CDR3 sequences, approximately 13% seen once, with 10% in the top ten. The same data also went into a second study, on T cells in Graves' hyperthyroidism and ophthalmopathy.

The sequencing here drew on peripheral blood mononuclear cells (PBMCs), taken at new diagnosis, from a patient treated with antithyroid drugs. This sequence was found in a man younger than 45 with Graves disease. The chain carries TRBV7-3 and TRBJ2-4, with D maybe TRBD1 (5 bases). The CDR3: CASSLQGIGDIQYF. CDR3 nucleotide sequence: TGTGCCAGCAGCTTACAGGGAATCGGAGACATTCAGTACTTC. Based on the CDR3 plus reference TRBV7-3 and TRBJ2-4, the full variable domain is GAGVSQTPSNKVTEKGKYVELRCDPISGHTALYWYRQSLGQGPEFLIYFQGTGAADDSGLPNDRFFAVRPEGSVSTLKIQRTERGDSAVYLCASSLQGIGDIQYFGAGTRLSVL.